The T cell receptor beta chain under discussion was sequenced for a study of Ad26.COV2.S vaccination and SARS-CoV-2 variants. Study-level background: The study gave Ad26.COV2.S intramuscularly, once or twice 56 days apart.

A remark on this clone: What it binds is not known.

Whole-study results and caveats: Recipients given vaccine exceeded placebo recipients in spike-specific TCR breadth. Vaccine and placebo groups showed comparable non-spike TCR breadth.

As for treatment: approximately 18 received Ad26.COV2.S at low or high dose, single or two shots; 5 received placebo; per-sample allocation not given. Samples were taken on day 63 after the first vaccine or placebo injection. Boston provided a donor who was an adult aged 18-55 years. Trimming left V 1 base short and J 5 bases short, with 9 bases between. The CDR3 runs to 15 residues. Germline values: CDR1 MNHNS, CDR2 SASEGT. The data were produced by immunoSEQ multiplex PCR, yet TCRdb's version contains in-frame clones alone and is incomplete. In the table there are around 300,000 clones, roughly 90% of which are singletons.

V usage is TRBV6-1 and J usage is TRBJ1-6, with TRBD1 as a possible D gene (6 bases). This receptor was obtained from a person aged 18-65 years who received the Ad26.COV2.S COVID-19 vaccine or a placebo. This material consisted of peripheral blood, taken in a trial of Ad26.COV2.S vaccine versus placebo. The CDR3 sequence: CASSEGQADNSPLHF. The CDR3 DNA reads as TGTGCCAGCAGTGAAGGACAGGCCGATAATTCACCCCTCCACTTT.